The rows below give T cell receptor beta chains drawn from one sample of a study of CD8 T cells in ankylosing spondylitis. A single record per CDR3 protein comes from TCRdb applying MiXCR to the 5' RACE reads. There are more than 650,000 distinct CDR3 sequences in the sample; 12% occur only once, and approximately 0.5% lies in the top ten. Sequenced: blood, either unsorted or a sorted T cell fraction (not recorded which). The receptors come from a male donor with ankylosing spondylitis. The CDR3 runs from the conserved cysteine through the conserved F or W. A D gene is named only where the DNA matches it firmly. Rows give clone size only sometimes, using once, few, many, or a class for an expanded clone.

J,V,D,size,DNA,CDR3
TRBJ2-1,TRBV6-6,-,many,TGTGCCAGCAGTTACGAGGCGGATGAGCAGTTCTTC,CASSYEADEQFF
TRBJ1-5,TRBV9,-,-,TGTGCCAGCAGCGTAGAGCGGGGCCCCGGACAGCCCCAGCATTTT,CASSVERGPGQPQHF
TRBJ2-7,TRBV9,-,few,TGTGCCAGCAGCCCGCGACTATACTTCAACGAGCAGTACTTC,CASSPRLYFNEQYF
TRBJ1-5,TRBV20-1,-,-,TGCAGTGCCCCCGGGGTGCCTCCTCACTATAGCAATCAGCCCCAGCATTTT,CSAPGVPPHYSNQPQHF
TRBJ1-1,TRBV7-2,TRBD1,few,TGTGCCAGCAGCTTAGGGGCCCCCGGACAGGGGGGCACTGAAGCTTTCTTT,CASSLGAPGQGGTEAFF
TRBJ2-7,TRBV29-1,-,-,TGCAGCGTACGATACAGGGCTTACGAGCAGTACTTC,CSVRYRAYEQYF
TRBJ2-4,TRBV20-1,-,-,TGCAGTGCTAGCCTAGGTTTAGGGGGCATTCAGTACTTC,CSASLGLGGIQYF
TRBJ2-3,TRBV5-1,TRBD2,-,TGCGCCAGCAGCTACGCTAGCGGGGGTAGCACAGATACGCAGTATTTT,CASSYASGGSTDTQYF
TRBJ1-1,TRBV5-4,-,few,TGTGCCAGCAGCTTCCCCGCCGGGACCTACACTGAAGCTTTCTTT,CASSFPAGTYTEAFF
TRBJ2-7,TRBV29-1,-,many,TGCAGCGCCGACACGGGACGGGGGCAGTACTTC,CSADTGRGQYF
TRBJ1-3,TRBV5-1,-,few,TGCGCCAGCAGTATCGGGCAATCTGGAAACACCATATATTTT,CASSIGQSGNTIYF
TRBJ2-1,TRBV5-4,-,few,TGTGCCAGCAGCTTAAGGTGGAATGAGCAGTTCTTC,CASSLRWNEQFF
TRBJ1-4,TRBV20-1,-,-,TGCAGTGCTAGAGATCCTACAGGGTTGGGGAAACTGTTTTTT,CSARDPTGLGKLFF
TRBJ2-5,TRBV7-2,TRBD2,few,TGTGCCAGCAGCGCTACTAGCGGGGGGGGGTACCAAGAGACCCAGTACTTC,CASSATSGGGYQETQYF
TRBJ2-3,TRBV24-1,-,-,TGTGCCACCAGTGATTCATCGGACCCTAAGGGTACGCAGTATTTT,CATSDSSDPKGTQYF
TRBJ2-5,TRBV5-1,-,few,TGCGCCAGCAGCCCGGTCGTCTTGGGAGAGACCCAGTACTTC,CASSPVVLGETQYF
TRBJ2-7,TRBV5-1,TRBD1,few,TGCGCCAGCAGCTGGGGACAGGGACGAACCTACGAGCAGTACTTC,CASSWGQGRTYEQYF
TRBJ2-5,TRBV20-1,-,many,TGCAGTGGGGGCCCAGGGTACCAAGAGACCCAGTACTTC,CSGGPGYQETQYF
TRBJ2-3,TRBV29-1,TRBD2,many,TGCAGCGTTCGGGGGACTAGCGGGAACACAGATACGCAGTATTTT,CSVRGTSGNTDTQYF
TRBJ1-5,TRBV7-2,TRBD1,many,TGTGCCAGCGGCAGGACAGGGAGCAATCAGCCCCAGCATTTT,CASGRTGSNQPQHF
TRBJ1-1,TRBV5-4,-,-,TGTGCCAGCAGCCCGAGTCCAGACAACACTGAAGCTTTCTTT,CASSPSPDNTEAFF
TRBJ2-1,TRBV28,-,-,TGTGCCAGCAGTCCCCGGAGGGAGCAGTTCTTC,CASSPRREQFF
TRBJ1-6,TRBV5-6,-,few,TGTGCCAGCAGCCTGTACCGGGGCTTGGATTCACCCCTCCACTTT,CASSLYRGLDSPLHF
TRBJ2-7,TRBV4-3,TRBD1,few,TGCGCCAGCAGCCAAGGGTTACGACAGGGGGACTACGAGCAGTACTTC,CASSQGLRQGDYEQYF
TRBJ2-2,TRBV5-6,-,-,TGTGCCAGCGCCTTCCGGGGTTCAAACACCGGGGAGCTGTTTTTT,CASAFRGSNTGELFF
TRBJ2-3,TRBV4-3,TRBD2,-,TGCGCCAGCAGCCGATCCTTAAGCACTAGCGGGAGTGATACGCAGTATTTT,CASSRSLSTSGSDTQYF
TRBJ1-4,TRBV12-3/TRBV12-4,-,few,TGTGCCAGCAGGCCGGGGTCTTTTGAAAAACTGTTTTTT,CASRPGSFEKLFF
TRBJ2-3,TRBV10-3,-,few,TGTGCCATCGGCAGCCGCACAGATACGCAGTATTTT,CAIGSRTDTQYF
TRBJ2-3,TRBV6-1,-,few,TGTGCCAGTAGACGGGATCTTAGCACAGATACGCAGTATTTT,CASRRDLSTDTQYF
TRBJ2-3,TRBV20-1,TRBD2,-,TGCAGTGCTAGAAGGGGGACTAGCGACACAGATACGCAGTATTTT,CSARRGTSDTDTQYF
TRBJ1-2,TRBV15,TRBD1,few,TGTGCCACCAGAACAGGGGGCGCAGCGCTTGGCTACACCTTC,CATRTGGAALGYTF
TRBJ2-1,TRBV5-1,TRBD2,many,TGCGCCAGCAGCTGGGGACTAGCGGATTACAATGAGCAGTTCTTC,CASSWGLADYNEQFF
TRBJ2-1,TRBV29-1,TRBD1,many,TGCAGCGTCTCCCGGGGGCAGGGGGCATATGAGCAGTTCTTC,CSVSRGQGAYEQFF
TRBJ1-2,TRBV6-6,-,few,TGTGCCAGCAGTGCCGACGAGGGGTATGGCTACACCTTC,CASSADEGYGYTF
TRBJ2-7,TRBV5-1,-,few,TGCGCCAGCAGTCCCAGCTCGCGGTCCTACGAGCAGTACTTC,CASSPSSRSYEQYF
TRBJ1-5,TRBV18,-,-,TGTGCCAGCTCACCCGAGCGGGAACAGCCCCAGCATTTT,CASSPEREQPQHF
TRBJ1-2,TRBV18,-,-,TGTGCCAGCTCACCCTTAGGCCGCAACTATGGCTACACCTTC,CASSPLGRNYGYTF
TRBJ1-3,TRBV29-1,-,-,TGCAGCGCTTTGGACTCTGGAAACACCATATATTTT,CSALDSGNTIYF
TRBJ2-7,TRBV5-1,-,many,TGCGCCAGCAGCCTAAACCACGAGCAGTACTTC,CASSLNHEQYF
TRBJ2-2,TRBV9,-,few,TGTGCCAGCAGCGTAGAGGGTTTTGGGACCGGGGAGCTGTTTTTT,CASSVEGFGTGELFF
TRBJ2-7,TRBV20-1,-,many,TGCAGTGCTAGGGGAGACGGAGGCGAGCAGTACTTC,CSARGDGGEQYF
TRBJ2-7,TRBV11-2,TRBD2,-,TGTGCCAGCAGCTCCGATGCTAGCGGGTACGAGCAGTACTTC,CASSSDASGYEQYF
TRBJ1-2,TRBV9,-,few,TGTGCCAGCAGCGTAGAATACCCGGGTTTCTATGGCTACACCTTC,CASSVEYPGFYGYTF
TRBJ2-1,TRBV20-1,TRBD2,once,TGCAGTGCTAGACTTTTACTAGCGGGGGGAAATTACGACAATGAGCAGTTCTTC,CSARLLLAGGNYDNEQFF
TRBJ2-1,TRBV20-1,TRBD2,many,TGCAGTGCTAGCGGGGGGTGGAATGAGCAGTTCTTC,CSASGGWNEQFF
TRBJ2-1,TRBV5-1,TRBD2,few,TGCGCCAGCAGCGAAACCGGGACTAGCGGGGGTTACAATGAGCAGTTCTTC,CASSETGTSGGYNEQFF
TRBJ2-7,TRBV28,TRBD2,few,TGTGCCAGCAGTGGAGGACTAGTCCACGAGCAGTACTTC,CASSGGLVHEQYF
TRBJ2-1,TRBV20-1,-,-,TGCAGTGCTAGGACACCGACTACGGGAGTAACCTACAATGAGCAGTTCTTC,CSARTPTTGVTYNEQFF
TRBJ2-1,TRBV6-1,-,-,TGTGCCAGCAATAGACAAGGGCAGTTCTTC,CASNRQGQFF
TRBJ2-7,TRBV4-3,TRBD1,few,TGCGCCAGCAGCCAAGGGTACAGGGGGCACGACGAGCAGTACTTC,CASSQGYRGHDEQYF
TRBJ2-1,TRBV5-1,-,few,TGCGCCAGCAGCTTGGGAAGTTGGAGGAGCTCCTACAATGAGCAGTTCTTC,CASSLGSWRSSYNEQFF
TRBJ2-7,TRBV5-1,TRBD2,few,TGCGCCAGCAGCCCACAAGCGGGAGGGTTCAACGAGCAGTACTTC,CASSPQAGGFNEQYF
TRBJ1-1,TRBV6-5,TRBD1,few,TGTGCCAGCAGTTACTCGGGGACAGGGGATATGAACACTGAAGCTTTCTTT,CASSYSGTGDMNTEAFF
TRBJ1-3,TRBV15,TRBD1,-,TGTGCCACCAGCCAGACAGGGGGCACTGGAAACACCATATATTTT,CATSQTGGTGNTIYF
TRBJ2-1,TRBV20-1,-,-,TGCAGTGCTAGAGCTTGGGGGAGGCCGTCCTACAATGAGCAGTTCTTC,CSARAWGRPSYNEQFF
TRBJ2-2,TRBV2,-,-,TGTGCCAGCAGTGGTTACAGCGGAACCGGGGAGCTGTTTTTT,CASSGYSGTGELFF
TRBJ2-5,TRBV29-1,-,many,TGCAGCGTTGAAGACCTCAGACGGAACGACCAAGAGACCCAGTACTTC,CSVEDLRRNDQETQYF
TRBJ2-7,TRBV7-2,-,-,TGTGCCAGCACCACCAAGGACGAGCAGTACTTC,CASTTKDEQYF
TRBJ1-5,TRBV6-1,-,many,TGTGCCAGCAGTAGGGTGAATAGCAATCAGCCCCAGCATTTT,CASSRVNSNQPQHF
TRBJ2-1,TRBV10-3,-,-,TGTGCCATCACCCCTCTAGGGCACGCCGATGAGCAGTTCTTC,CAITPLGHADEQFF